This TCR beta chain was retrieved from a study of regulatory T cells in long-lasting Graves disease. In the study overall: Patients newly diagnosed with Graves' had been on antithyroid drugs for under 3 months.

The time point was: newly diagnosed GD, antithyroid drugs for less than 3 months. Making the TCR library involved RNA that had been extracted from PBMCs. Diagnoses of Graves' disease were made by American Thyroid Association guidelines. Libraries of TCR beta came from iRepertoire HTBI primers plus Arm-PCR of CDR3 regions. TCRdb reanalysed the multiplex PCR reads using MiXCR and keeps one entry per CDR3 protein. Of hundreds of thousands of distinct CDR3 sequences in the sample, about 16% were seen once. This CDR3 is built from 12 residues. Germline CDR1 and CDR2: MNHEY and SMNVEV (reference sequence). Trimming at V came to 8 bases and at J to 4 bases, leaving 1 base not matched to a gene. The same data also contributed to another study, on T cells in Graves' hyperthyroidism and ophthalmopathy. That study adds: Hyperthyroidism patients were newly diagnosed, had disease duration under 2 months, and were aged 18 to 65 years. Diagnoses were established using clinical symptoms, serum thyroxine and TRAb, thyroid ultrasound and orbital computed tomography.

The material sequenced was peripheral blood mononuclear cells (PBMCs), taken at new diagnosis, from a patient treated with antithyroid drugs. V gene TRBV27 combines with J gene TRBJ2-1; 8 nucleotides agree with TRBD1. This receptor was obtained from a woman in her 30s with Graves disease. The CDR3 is CASRDRYNEQFF. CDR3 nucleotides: TGTGCCAGCCGGGACAGGTACAATGAGCAGTTCTTC.